These 27 T cell receptor beta chains originate from one sample sequenced in a study of graft-versus-host responses after intestinal transplantation. Assay: immunoSEQ multiplex PCR; the TCRdb copy retains only in-frame clones and omits some. The repertoire holds about 86,000 clones, 90% to 95% seen once, with 0.5% in the top ten. The antigens of these receptors remain unknown. The sequencing here drew on unstimulated CD8+ T cells sorted from spleen or lymph node cells, taken before intestinal transplant. The receptors were sampled from a human donor who received an intestinal transplant.

This rearrangement joins TRBV7-6 to TRBJ2-3; D unresolved. V shed 4 bases and J shed 1 base, with 15 bases lying between them. Per the germline V gene, CDR1 is SGHVS and CDR2 is FNYEAQ. The CDR3 runs 16 residues. CDR3 coding DNA: TGTGCCAGCAGCTGGGTAATAAATGGGCGCACAGATACGCAGTATTTT. Translated, it gives CASSWVINGRTDTQYF.

This chain uses TRBV15 with TRBJ2-7; 7 positions match TRBD1. The germline CDR1 and CDR2 sequences are LNHNV and YYDKDF (reference sequence). The ends lost 0 bases at V and 3 bases at J; junction bases unmatched: 5. The CDR3 loop spans 15 amino acids. For the CDR3, the DNA is TGTGCCACCAGCAGAGAGCGGACAGGCAACTACGAGCAGTACTTC. It specifies CATSRERTGNYEQYF.

The chain uses TRBV30 and TRBJ1-1; D uncertain. Germline V lookup: CDR1 GTSNPN, CDR2 SVGIG (reference sequence). Trimming took off 0 bases at V and 7 bases at J, with 15 bases between the two ends. The CDR3 is made up of 14 amino acids. The CDR3 sequence: CAWSVSYLGLEAFF. The CDR3 DNA reads as TGTGCCTGGAGTGTAAGTTATCTTGGACTTGAAGCTTTCTTT.

The rearrangement joins TRBV19 to TRBJ2-7; D is undetermined. Trimming removed 4 bases from V and 3 bases from J, with 13 bases in between. The CDR3 is 14 amino acids. Looked up from germline, CDR1 is LNHDA and CDR2 is SQIVND (reference sequence). The CDR3 loop is CASSRASNRYEQYF. The DNA of the CDR3 is TGTGCCAGTAGTAGGGCTTCCAATCGCTACGAGCAGTACTTC.

This chain connects TRBV10-1 to TRBJ2-7; 12 bases are shared with TRBD2. The germline CDR1 and CDR2 sequences are WNHNN and SYGVQD (reference sequence). The CDR3 spans 16 residues. The V and J ends lost 6 bases and 3 bases, in that order; junction bases with no gene match: 9. The CDR3 DNA reads TGCGCCAGCAGCGAGACTAGCGGGAGATGGGGCTACGAGCAGTACTTC. Encoded protein: CASSETSGRWGYEQYF.

J is TRBJ1-5 and V is TRBV28, with 7 bases identical to TRBD1. The CDR3 contains 17 residues. The germline gives CDR1 MDHEN, CDR2 SYDVKM. Trimming took 6 bases from V and 1 from J; bases not matched to a gene: 12. The DNA of the CDR3 is TGTGCCAGCAGCCCTACAGGGGCGGGTTCAAGCAATCAGCCCCAGCATTTT. It yields the protein CASSPTGAGSSNQPQHF.

As for this clone: The same CDR3 is also encoded by other DNA sequences in this sample. This chain uses TRBV25-1 with TRBJ1-2; D uncertain. Germline loops: CDR1 MGHDK, CDR2 SYGVNS. V lost 6 bases and J lost 2, with 7 bases in between. This CDR3 is 12 amino acids long. The CDR3 sequence is CASSTGNYGYTF. CDR3 DNA: TGTGCCAGCAGCACCGGGAACTATGGCTACACCTTC.

V is TRBV15 and J is TRBJ1-1; D perhaps matches TRBD1 (5 bases). The CDR3 totals 14 residues. CDR1 and CDR2 from the germline V gene are LNHNV and YYDKDF (reference sequence). The V gene lost 3 bases and the J gene lost 1 base, with 9 bases spanning the gap. The CDR3 loop reads CATSSGDRNTEAFF. The CDR3 DNA is TGTGCCACCAGCAGCGGAGACAGGAACACTGAAGCTTTCTTT.

The chain couples TRBV6-5 to TRBJ2-1, with D possibly matching TRBD2 (7 bases). Looked up from germline, CDR1 is MNHEY and CDR2 is SVGAGI. There are 16 residues in the CDR3. Trimming left V 0 bases short and J 8 bases short, with 17 bases between. CDR3 in amino acids: CASSYSMPGEGYEQFF. CDR3 nucleotide sequence: TGTGCCAGCAGTTACTCGATGCCAGGGGAGGGGTATGAGCAGTTCTTC.

The chain couples TRBV5-1 to TRBJ2-7, with 16 nucleotides matching TRBD2. Trimming at V came to 3 bases and at J to 0 bases, leaving 6 bases not matched to a gene. Germline V gives CDR1 SGHRS, CDR2 YFSETQ. The CDR3 sequence is 18 residues long. CDR3 region: CASSSGTSGRAPSYEQYF. In DNA form, the CDR3 reads TGCGCCAGCAGCTCCGGGACTAGCGGGAGGGCCCCCTCCTACGAGCAGTACTTC. Combining the CDR3 with reference TRBV5-1 and TRBJ2-7 gives the whole variable domain KAGVTQTPRYLIKTRGQQVTLSCSPISGHRSVSWYQQTPGQGLQFLFEYFSETQRNKGNFPGRFSGRQFSNSRSEMNVSTLELGDSALYLCASSSGTSGRAPSYEQYFGPGTRLTVT.

This sequence joins TRBV30 and TRBJ2-7, with TRBD2 identical over 10 bases. Germline loops: CDR1 GTSNPN, CDR2 SVGIG (reference sequence). The length of the CDR3 is 14 residues. With 5 bases clipped from V and 0 bases from J, the junction kept 4 bases outside the gene matches. CDR3 in amino acids: CAWLPSGSSYEQYF. The CDR3 region has the DNA TGTGCCTGGCTCCCTAGCGGGAGCTCCTACGAGCAGTACTTC.

The rearrangement joins TRBV12-5 to TRBJ2-5, with 12 positions matching TRBD2. Germline assignment: CDR1 LGHNT and CDR2 FRNRAP. This CDR3 spans 16 amino acids. Unmatched junction bases numbered 5, after V lost 4 bases and J lost 2 bases. The CDR3 DNA reads TGTGCTAGTGGTTCGCTAGCGGGGGGGCCACAAGAGACCCAGTACTTC. It codes for CASGSLAGGPQETQYF.

The J gene is TRBJ2-2, the V gene TRBV9; 10 bases align to TRBD2. The germline CDR1 and CDR2 sequences are SGDLS and YYNGEE. The ends lost 4 bases at V and 7 bases at J; junction bases unmatched: 7. There are 15 residues in the CDR3. Here the CDR3 DNA reads TGTGCCAGCAGCCTAAGCGCTAGCGGGGGCGGGGAGCTGTTTTTT. Translated: CASSLSASGGGELFF. The full variable domain, rest sourced from reference TRBV9 and TRBJ2-2, is DSGVTQTPKHLITATGQRVTLRCSPRSGDLSVYWYQQSLDQGLQFLIQYYNGEERAKGNILERFSAQQFPDLHSELNLSSLELGDSALYFCASSLSASGGGELFFGEGSRLTVL.

CDR3 nucleotides: TGTGCCAGCAGTCAGGGGACTAGCTCCTACAATGAGCAGTTCTTC. This gives the protein CASSQGTSSYNEQFF. The chain employs TRBV6-5 and TRBJ2-1; 8 bases match TRBD2. From germline, CDR1 is MNHEY and CDR2 SVGAGI. The CDR3 is made up of 15 amino acids. V lost 5 bases and J lost 0; bases outside the gene matches: 3.

V usage is TRBV6-1 and J usage is TRBJ2-1, with D perhaps matching TRBD1 (6 bases). CDR1 is MNHNS, CDR2 SASEGT, per germline. This CDR3 has 13 amino acids. V was cut by 4 bases and J by 6 bases, with 10 bases left in between. In nucleotides, the CDR3 is TGTGCCAGCAGTGTGGACAGTAGCAATGAGCAGTTCTTC. Protein sequence: CASSVDSSNEQFF.

The rearrangement uses TRBV12-1 and TRBJ2-2; TRBD2, the D gene given by the table, was not confirmed from the DNA. TRBV12-1 is described as a pseudogene. The CDR3 extends over 16 amino acids. The CDR3 region is CASSPHLAGVLGELFF. The CDR3 nucleotides are TGTGCCAGCAGCCCCCATTTAGCGGGAGTTCTCGGGGAGCTGTTTTTT.

The chain links TRBV29-1 to TRBJ1-2; D gene unclear. Germline CDR1 is SQVTM and CDR2 is ANQGSEA. The CDR3 is 11 residues long. V was cut by 2 bases and J by 6 bases, with 7 bases left in between. The CDR3 sequence: CSVEHSHGYTF. The CDR3 region has the DNA TGCAGCGTTGAACACAGTCATGGCTACACCTTC.

CDR3 amino acids: CATSGDPGDNEQFF. The CDR3 DNA sequence: TGTGCCACCAGCGGTGACCCGGGAGACAATGAGCAGTTCTTC. The chain employs TRBV15 and TRBJ2-1; tentative D call: TRBD2 (6 bases). The length of the CDR3 is 14 residues. CDR1 and CDR2 (germline): LNHNV, YYDKDF (reference sequence). V lost 5 bases, J lost 5 bases, and 13 bases lay in between.

The chain uses TRBV27 and TRBJ1-2; perhaps TRBD1 as D (6 bases). Trimming stripped 5 bases from V and 4 bases from J, with 11 bases between. Germline CDR1 MNHEY, CDR2 SMNVEV (reference sequence). This CDR3 is built from 13 residues. This CDR3 reads CASSPPRGYGYTF. CDR3 nucleotides: TGTGCCAGCAGTCCCCCCAGGGGCTATGGCTACACCTTC.

The chain is built from TRBV5-5 and TRBJ2-1; D ambiguous. Per germline, CDR1 SGHKS and CDR2 YYEKEE (reference sequence). V lost 0 bases and J lost 8, with 12 bases in between. CDR3 length: 14 amino acids. CDR3 sequence reads: CASSLETLWDEQFF. For the CDR3, the DNA is TGTGCCAGCAGCTTGGAGACATTATGGGATGAGCAGTTCTTC.

This chain links TRBV27 with TRBJ1-5; TRBD1 matches 8 bases. Germline values: CDR1 MNHEY, CDR2 SMNVEV (reference sequence). The length of the CDR3 is 14 residues. The junction had 8 bases not matched to a gene; V was cut back by 4 bases and J by 9 bases. This CDR3 is CASSSGGIWSPQHF. CDR3 nucleotides: TGTGCCAGCAGTTCAGGGGGCATATGGTCGCCCCAGCATTTT.

The chain couples TRBV10-2 to TRBJ2-7, with D maybe TRBD1 (6 bases). CDR3 length: 12 residues. Germline V CDR1 and CDR2: WSHSY, SAAADI. V lost 10 bases to trimming and J lost 1 base, with 11 bases between them. The CDR3: CATTDRSYEQYF. Here the CDR3 DNA reads TGCGCCACCACGGACAGATCCTACGAGCAGTACTTC.

The chain couples TRBV5-4 to TRBJ2-5; tentatively, D is TRBD2 (6 bases). The CDR3 sequence is 15 residues long. V dropped 4 bases and J dropped 5 bases, with 18 bases sitting between them. Germline V CDR1 and CDR2: SGHNT, YYREEE (reference sequence). The CDR3 reads CASSQGLNGDETQYF. CDR3 DNA: TGTGCCAGCAGCCAGGGACTCAACGGCGACGAGACCCAGTACTTC.

This chain connects TRBV30 to TRBJ2-5; D is uncertain. The CDR3 sequence is 11 residues long. Per the germline V gene, CDR1 is GTSNPN and CDR2 is SVGIG (reference sequence). The V end lost 4 bases, the J end lost 0 bases, and 3 bases lay between the germline ends. The CDR3 region is CAWTDQETQYF. The CDR3 DNA reads TGTGCCTGGACGGACCAAGAGACCCAGTACTTC. The whole variable domain, filled in from reference TRBV30 and TRBJ2-5, reads SQTIHQWPATLVQPVGSPLSLECTVEGTSNPNLYWYRQAAGRGLQLLFYSVGIGQISSEVPQNLSASRPQDRQFILSSKKLLLSDSGFYLCAWTDQETQYFGPGTRLLVL.

The gene calls are TRBV27 and TRBJ1-1; D is possibly TRBD1 (5 bases). This CDR3 is built from 15 residues. CDR1 is MNHEY and CDR2 is SMNVEV in the germline V gene (reference sequence). Trimming shortened V by 2 bases and J by 0 bases, and 10 bases separated the two germline ends. The CDR3 here is CASSLDSRLNTEAFF. The CDR3 nucleotides read TGTGCCAGCAGTTTAGACAGTCGTCTGAACACTGAAGCTTTCTTT.

J is TRBJ1-4 and V is TRBV21-1; the table calls TRBD1, which could not be checked here. TRBV21-1 is given as a pseudogene. The CDR3 sequence is 16 residues long. The CDR3 coding sequence is TGTGCCAGCAGCAACCCCCACAGGCCCTTAAATGAAAAACTGTTTTTT. Translating it yields CASSNPHRPLNEKLFF.

The chain carries TRBV11-3 and TRBJ2-1; 9 bases map to TRBD1. The CDR3 runs 15 residues. The junction had 7 bases not matched to a gene; V was cut back by 4 bases and J by 6 bases. The germline V gene has CDR1 SGHNT and CDR2 YENEEA. CDR3 protein: CASSSRTGDINEQFF. Written as DNA, the CDR3 is TGTGCCAGCAGCTCTCGGACAGGGGATATCAATGAGCAGTTCTTC.